This T cell receptor beta chain was sequenced for a study of T cell clusters in autoimmune cytopenias (dated by TCRdb to 2018 to 2020). Broadly, across the study: TRB sequencing reached a median depth of around 50,000 reads per sample and yielded a median of about 2,400 distinct TRB clonotypes per sample. Peripheral blood TRB and IGH repertoires were sequenced in autoimmune cytopenia patients at active disease and during treatment follow-up, alongside healthy, CLL and autoimmune hepatitis controls. The study aimed to test whether autoimmune cytopenia patients carry a disease-specific immune repertoire signature usable as a blood-based biomarker.

CDR1 and CDR2 were assigned from the germline V gene as SQVTM and ANQGSEA. Including cysteine and phenylalanine, the CDR3 has 15 amino acids. No DNA is given. Study-wide findings and limitations: In the comparison of secondary cytopenia with CLL, no cluster-lack signature showed up, apparently because the dominant lymphoma-associated repertoire masked the signature. GLIPH suggested that primary autoimmune cytopenia patients lacked physiological T cell clusters: 45 to 60 clusters were exclusive to healthy donors versus approximately 17 exclusive to patients. TRB repertoire shifts, with less even repertoires in secondary cytopenia and CLL, mostly reflected lymphoma bias rather than autoimmunity. Roughly 2.9-fold more exclusive TRB clusters were observed in healthy donors than in active autoimmune hepatitis patients, consistent with an autoimmunity-wide signature. The T cell clusters were only ever defined in silico, so experimental validation of their functional role was still needed.

In the absence of a count, this clonotype is rated large (0.1 to 1%) from its frequency. What antigen it recognizes has not been identified. Per sample, around 230 ng of peripheral blood genomic DNA, tens of thousands of genome equivalents, was used for TRB amplification. TRB rearrangements were amplified by multiplex PCR following a touch-down protocol, with the TRB-A and TRB-B primer pools mixed in one tube. Illumina adapters and sample indices were attached to the amplicons through two consecutive PCR reactions using Phusion HS II polymerase. Amplicons were gel-purified with the NucleoSpin Gel and PCR Clean-up kit, then quantified by Qubit and quality-checked on an Agilent 2100 Bioanalyzer. Sequencing of the libraries was done on an Illumina MiSeq with 600-cycle, single-indexed, paired-end runs. Regarding the original processing steps: TRB reads were aligned and assembled with MiXCR version 2.1.12 using the default MiXCR reference library. A clone was defined by each unique CDR3 nucleotide sequence, and analysis was restricted to productive sequences with at least two reads. To assess repertoire diversity, an R script computed alpha-parameterized diversity profiles (alpha 0 to 5), which included the Shannon (alpha 1) and Simpson (alpha 2) indices. The tcR package was used to compute combinatorial TRB VJ usage, and cohorts were compared on this usage by principal component analysis with ade4. GLIPH was used to cluster TCRbeta CDR3s in pairs of cohorts matched for age and read depth, and a Wilcoxon test was used to compare cluster frequencies. TCRdb reprocessed the reads into one record per CDR3 protein sequence, lacking DNA. The V and J calls and clone size come from TCRdb's table, not from the authors' own analysis. This sample's clone table shows over 950 distinct CDR3 sequences. The ten most abundant clones make up roughly 18% of the sample.

The TCR originated in a human donor with an autoimmune cytopenia or autoimmune hepatitis (not recorded which). The chain was built from TRBV29-1 and TRBJ2-1; the D call of TRBD1 rests on TCRdb alone, since no DNA is present to check it. Sequencing was carried out using peripheral blood. The CDR3 reads CSVESERQNYNEQFF.